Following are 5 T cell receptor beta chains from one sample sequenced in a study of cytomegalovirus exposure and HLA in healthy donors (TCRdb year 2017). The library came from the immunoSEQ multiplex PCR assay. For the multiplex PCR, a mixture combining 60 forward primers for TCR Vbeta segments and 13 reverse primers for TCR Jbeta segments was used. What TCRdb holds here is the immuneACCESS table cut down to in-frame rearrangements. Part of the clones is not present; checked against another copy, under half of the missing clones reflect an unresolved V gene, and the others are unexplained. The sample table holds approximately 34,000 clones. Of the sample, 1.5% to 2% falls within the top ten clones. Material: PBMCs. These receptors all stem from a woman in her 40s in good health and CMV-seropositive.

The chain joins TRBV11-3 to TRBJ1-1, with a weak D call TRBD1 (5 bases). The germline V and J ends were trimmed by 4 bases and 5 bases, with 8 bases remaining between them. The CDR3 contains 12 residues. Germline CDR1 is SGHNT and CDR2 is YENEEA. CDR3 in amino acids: CASSSPGTEAFF. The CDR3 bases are TGTGCCAGCAGCTCTCCAGGGACTGAAGCTTTCTTT. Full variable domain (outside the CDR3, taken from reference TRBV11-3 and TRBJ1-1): EAGVVQSPRYKIIEKKQPVAFWCNPISGHNTLYWYLQNLGQGPELLIRYENEEAVDDSQLPKDRFSAERLKGVDSTLKIQPAELGDSAVYLCASSSPGTEAFFGQGTRLTVV.

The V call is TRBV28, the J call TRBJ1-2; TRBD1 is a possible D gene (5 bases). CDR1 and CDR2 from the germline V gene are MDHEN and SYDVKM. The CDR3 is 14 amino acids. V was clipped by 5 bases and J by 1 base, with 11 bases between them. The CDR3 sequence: CASSPTRVNYGYTF. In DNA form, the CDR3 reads TGTGCCAGCAGTCCGACCAGGGTTAACTATGGCTACACCTTC.

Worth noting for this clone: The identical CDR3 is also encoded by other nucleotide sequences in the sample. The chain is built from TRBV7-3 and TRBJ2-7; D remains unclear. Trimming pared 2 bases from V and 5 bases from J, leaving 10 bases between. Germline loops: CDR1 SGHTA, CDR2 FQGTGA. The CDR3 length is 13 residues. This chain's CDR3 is CASSLSPSHEQYF. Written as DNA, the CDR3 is TGTGCCAGCAGCTTATCTCCGTCCCACGAGCAGTACTTC.

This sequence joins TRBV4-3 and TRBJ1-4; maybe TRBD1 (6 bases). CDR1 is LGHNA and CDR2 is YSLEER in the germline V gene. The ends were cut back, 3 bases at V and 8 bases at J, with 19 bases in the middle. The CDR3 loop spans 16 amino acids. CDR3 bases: TGCGCCAGCAGCCACAAGGGGGGGCAGGGCCGCGAAAAACTGTTTTTT. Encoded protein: CASSHKGGQGREKLFF.

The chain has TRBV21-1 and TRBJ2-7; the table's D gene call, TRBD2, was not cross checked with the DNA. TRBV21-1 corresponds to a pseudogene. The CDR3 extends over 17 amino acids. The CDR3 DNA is TGTGCCAGCAGCAAAGATCTGGCTAGCGGACAGCCCCACGAGCAGTACTTC. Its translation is CASSKDLASGQPHEQYF.